The next 31 T cell receptor beta chains were all read from a single sample in a study of blood T cell repertoires in COVID-19. Only in-frame clones appear in the TCRdb table, and some are missing; sequencing was by immunoSEQ multiplex PCR. The table includes some 150,000 clones, roughly 80% detected once. The source material was peripheral blood. The origin of the receptors is a woman aged 45-65 years with active or convalescent COVID-19.

The CDR3 bases are TGTGCCAGCAGGGACAGTACTAACTATGGCTACACCTTC. This sequence encodes CASRDSTNYGYTF. The V call is TRBV6-5, the J call TRBJ1-2; D perhaps matches TRBD1 (6 bases). CDR3 length equals 13 residues. Trimming cost V 6 bases and J 0 bases, with 8 bases left between them. Germline V gene sequence: CDR1 MNHEY, CDR2 SVGAGI.

V usage is TRBV7-2 and J usage is TRBJ1-1; D is unclear. This CDR3 comprises 14 residues. Trimming took 0 bases from V and 4 from J, leaving 9 bases between them. From germline, CDR1 is SGHTA and CDR2 FQGNSA. CDR3 loop: CASSLASGSTEAFF. CDR3 in DNA: TGTGCCAGCAGCTTAGCGTCGGGTAGCACTGAAGCTTTCTTT.

The chain employs TRBV6-5 and TRBJ1-2; perhaps TRBD1 as D (6 bases). The germline V gene has CDR1 MNHEY and CDR2 SVGAGI. The CDR3 is made up of 14 amino acids. Trimming removed 6 bases from V and 2 bases from J, with 13 bases in between. CDR3 nucleotides: TGTGCCAGCAGACTACCCGGACAGAACTATGGCTACACCTTC. Translating it yields CASRLPGQNYGYTF.

This clone was detected only a few times. The chain couples TRBV7-9 to TRBJ1-4; 7 bases agree with TRBD1. The germline V gene has CDR1 SEHNR and CDR2 FQNEAQ (reference sequence). The junction had 2 bases not matched to a gene; V was cut back by 0 bases and J by 7 bases. The length of the CDR3 is 14 residues. For the CDR3, the DNA is TGTGCCAGCAGCTTAGCAGGGGGCGGTGAAAAACTGTTTTTT. Translated, it gives CASSLAGGGEKLFF.

The gene calls are TRBV5-1 and TRBJ2-2; D is uncertain. The CDR3 covers 14 residues. Germline V gives CDR1 SGHRS, CDR2 YFSETQ. The V end lost 1 base, the J end lost 0 bases, and 4 bases lay between the germline ends. CDR3 region: CASSLQTNTGELFF. The CDR3 DNA is TGCGCCAGCAGCTTGCAGACGAACACCGGGGAGCTGTTTTTT.

The V and J genes are TRBV19 and TRBJ1-2, with 7 bases identical to TRBD1. V lost 5 bases, J lost 0 bases, and 9 bases stayed unmatched. Germline V lookup: CDR1 LNHDA, CDR2 SQIVND (reference sequence). The CDR3 sequence is 16 residues long. The CDR3 protein is CASSPRDRRANYGYTF. The CDR3 nucleotides read TGTGCCAGTAGTCCCCGGGACAGAAGAGCTAACTATGGCTACACCTTC.

The CDR3: CASSPAWSTEAFF. The CDR3 coding sequence is TGTGCCAGCTCACCTGCATGGAGCACTGAAGCTTTCTTT. The chain recombines TRBV18 with TRBJ1-1; D not certain. With 3 bases removed from V and 4 bases from J, the gap between germline ends came to 9 bases. CDR3 length equals 13 residues. Germline loops: CDR1 KGHSH, CDR2 LQKENI. The full variable domain, completed using reference TRBV18 and TRBJ1-1, is NAGVMQNPRHLVRRRGQEARLRCSPMKGHSHVYWYRQLPEEGLKFMVYLQKENIIDESGMPKERFSAEFPKEGPSILRIQQVVRGDSAAYFCASSPAWSTEAFFGQGTRLTVV.

The chain combines TRBV21-1 with TRBJ2-5; the table's D call TRBD2 went unverified against the DNA. TRBV21-1 is a pseudogene segment. The CDR3 is made up of 20 amino acids. CDR3 nucleotides: TGTGCCAGCAGCAGTACATCCGGGTCCCCGGAAAGGAATGAGAGAGAGACCCAGTACTTC. This encodes CASSSTSGSPERNERETQYF.

This chain uses TRBV30 with TRBJ2-1; 9 bases are a match to TRBD2. This CDR3 region has 13 residues. V lost 7 bases and J lost 0; bases outside the gene matches: 1. Germline loops: CDR1 GTSNPN, CDR2 SVGIG (reference sequence). The CDR3: CAFSGGSYNEQFF. CDR3 bases: TGTGCCTTTAGCGGGGGCTCCTACAATGAGCAGTTCTTC.

The chain is built from TRBV2 and TRBJ2-2; a weak D match, TRBD2 (6 bases). Trimming took off 3 bases at V and 6 bases at J, with 14 bases between the two ends. Germline V lookup: CDR1 SNHLY, CDR2 FYNNEI. The CDR3 runs 15 residues. CDR3 residues: CASSEDYFQAGELFF. The CDR3 bases are TGTGCCAGCAGTGAGGACTACTTCCAGGCCGGGGAGCTGTTTTTT.

The table lists this clone with a count of one. The CDR3 bases are TGTGCCAGCAGCCGCGGACTAGCGGGGGGGCGGACAGATACGCAGTATTTT. It is translated as CASSRGLAGGRTDTQYF. The rearrangement uses TRBV3-1 (or the pseudogene TRBV3-2) and TRBJ2-3; 15 bases match TRBD2. Per germline, CDR1 LGHDT and CDR2 YNNKEL (reference sequence). This CDR3 is 17 amino acids long. With 4 bases clipped from V and 3 bases from J, the junction kept 5 bases outside the gene matches.

This chain uses TRBV19 with TRBJ2-1, with D possibly matching TRBD1 (6 bases). Germline CDR1 is LNHDA and CDR2 is SQIVND (reference sequence). Trimming pared 0 bases from V and 0 bases from J, leaving 6 bases between. The CDR3 runs to 15 residues. The CDR3 nucleotides are TGTGCCAGTAGTATAGAGGGACACTCCTACAATGAGCAGTTCTTC. Its protein product is CASSIEGHSYNEQFF. Together with reference TRBV19 and TRBJ2-1, the CDR3 gives the full variable domain: DGGITQSPKYLFRKEGQNVTLSCEQNLNHDAMYWYRQDPGQGLRLIYYSQIVNDFQKGDIAEGYSVSREKKESFPLTVTSAQKNPTAFYLCASSIEGHSYNEQFFGPGTRLTVL.

This clone was seen a single time. This chain links TRBV6-1 with TRBJ1-1; weak D call: TRBD1 (5 bases). V was cut by 3 bases and J by 1 base, with 9 bases left in between. This CDR3 has 14 residues. Per the germline V gene, CDR1 is MNHNS and CDR2 is SASEGT. In nucleotides, the CDR3 is TGTGCCAGCAGTGACCGACAGCCGAACACTGAAGCTTTCTTT. It yields the protein CASSDRQPNTEAFF.

The chain recombines TRBV24-1 with TRBJ2-3; tentative D call: TRBD1 (6 bases). This CDR3 comprises 15 residues. Deletions cut 4 bases from V and 6 bases from J, with 16 bases between. The germline CDR1 and CDR2 sequences are KGHDR and SFDVKD. The CDR3 DNA reads TGTGCCACCAGTGACCCCGCCCAGGGGAAGGATACGCAGTATTTT. Its translation: CATSDPAQGKDTQYF.

This sequence joins TRBV7-8 and TRBJ1-6, with no clear D. The CDR3 covers 15 residues. Germline V CDR1 and CDR2: SGHVS, FQNEAQ. Trimming removed 1 base at V and 6 bases at J, with 10 bases between. This CDR3 is CASSLEGRLNSPLHF. CDR3 bases: TGTGCCAGCAGCTTAGAAGGGAGACTTAATTCACCCCTCCACTTT.

The V gene is TRBV6-4, the J gene TRBJ1-2, with a weak D call TRBD1 (6 bases). The CDR3 spans 13 residues. The germline gives CDR1 MRHNA, CDR2 SNTAGT. Trimming took 4 bases from V and 5 from J, leaving 11 bases between them. Here the CDR3 DNA reads TGTGCCAGCAGTGCGACAGGAGGATATGGCTACACCTTC. It translates to CASSATGGYGYTF.

The CDR3 nucleotides read TGTGCCAGCAGTGGCCGGAGAAACTCTGGGGCCAACGTCCTGACTTTC. Protein: CASSGRRNSGANVLTF. The chain has TRBV6-6 and TRBJ2-6; the D is unclear. Trimming removed 5 bases at V and 0 bases at J, with 11 bases between. CDR3 length equals 16 residues. Germline lookup yields CDR1 MNHNY and CDR2 SVGAGI (reference sequence).

This sequence joins TRBV19 and TRBJ2-3; the match to TRBD2 covers 14 bases. Trimming took 4 bases from V and 3 from J; bases not matched to a gene: 3. CDR3 length: 16 amino acids. Germline assignment: CDR1 LNHDA and CDR2 SQIVND (reference sequence). The CDR3 reads CASSTGLAGATDTQYF. The CDR3 coding sequence is TGTGCCAGTAGTACGGGACTAGCGGGGGCAACAGATACGCAGTATTTT.

This rearrangement joins TRBV4-2 to TRBJ1-2; 8 bases are a match to TRBD1. The CDR3 length is 15 residues. V was clipped by 9 bases and J by 0 bases; unmatched bases: 9. Germline loops: CDR1 LGHNA, CDR2 YNFKEQ. CDR3 sequence reads: CASTIQGASNYGYTF. The CDR3 DNA reads TGTGCCAGTACAATTCAGGGGGCCTCTAACTATGGCTACACCTTC.

The chain carries TRBV5-6 and TRBJ2-1, with D possibly being TRBD2 (6 bases). Germline V lookup: CDR1 SGHDT, CDR2 YYEEEE. Trimming pared 4 bases from V and 5 bases from J, leaving 16 bases between. The length of the CDR3 is 15 residues. The CDR3 protein is CASSPGLITNNEQFF. The CDR3 DNA follows: TGTGCCAGCAGCCCGGGACTCATCACCAACAATGAGCAGTTCTTC.

V gene TRBV27 combines with J gene TRBJ1-6, with 8 bases fitting TRBD1. With V trimmed by 2 bases and J by 10 bases, 1 base remained unmatched. The CDR3 consists of 13 residues. Germline loops: CDR1 MNHEY, CDR2 SMNVEV (reference sequence). CDR3 protein: CASSLGQGSPLHF. The CDR3 nucleotides read TGTGCCAGCAGTTTAGGACAGGGCTCACCCCTCCACTTT.

The chain carries TRBV3-1 (or the pseudogene TRBV3-2) and TRBJ1-2; D is uncertain. Germline V gene data show CDR1 as LGHDT and CDR2 as YNNKEL (reference sequence). V lost 0 bases to trimming and J lost 5 bases, with 7 bases between them. This CDR3 is 13 amino acids long. CDR3 sequence: CASSQDGGYGYTF. CDR3 bases: TGTGCCAGCAGCCAAGATGGCGGTTATGGCTACACCTTC.

This clone was detected many times. This chain uses TRBV27 with TRBJ2-5; 7 bases are a match to TRBD2. The CDR3 contains 14 residues. Germline values: CDR1 MNHEY, CDR2 SMNVEV (reference sequence). V lost 0 bases to trimming and J lost 5 bases; unmatched junction nucleotides: 3. As DNA, the CDR3 is TGTGCCAGCAGTTTATCGAGGGGAGGGGAGACCCAGTACTTC. As protein: CASSLSRGGETQYF.

Only one count was recorded for this clone. The chain employs TRBV18 and TRBJ1-1, with D unresolved. Trimming left V 5 bases short and J 0 bases short, with 7 bases between. This CDR3 is built from 13 residues. Germline V gene sequence: CDR1 KGHSH, CDR2 LQKENI. The CDR3 nucleotides are TGTGCCAGCTCAGAGGGTTTGAACACTGAAGCTTTCTTT. Its translation is CASSEGLNTEAFF.

This clone occurred a few times. V and J are TRBV2 and TRBJ1-3; D gene uncertain. The V and J ends lost 6 bases and 4 bases respectively, with 10 bases between them. Germline lookup yields CDR1 SNHLY and CDR2 FYNNEI. The CDR3 totals 13 residues. The CDR3 spells CASREVSGNTIYF. The DNA of the CDR3 is TGTGCCAGCAGGGAGGTTTCAGGAAACACCATATATTTT.

The chain joins TRBV29-1 to TRBJ1-1, with TRBD1 identical over 10 bases. Trimming at V came to 6 bases and at J to 1 base, leaving 8 bases not matched to a gene. The CDR3 spans 15 residues. Looked up from germline, CDR1 is SQVTM and CDR2 is ANQGSEA. This CDR3 is CSVVADRGGNTEAFF. CDR3 coding DNA: TGCAGCGTCGTGGCGGACAGGGGGGGGAACACTGAAGCTTTCTTT.

The gene calls are TRBV5-1 and TRBJ1-2; the D gene is possibly TRBD1 (6 bases). The CDR3 totals 15 residues. Germline-derived CDR1 and CDR2 are SGHRS and YFSETQ. With 0 bases removed from V and 4 bases from J, the gap between germline ends came to 13 bases. The CDR3 loop reads CASSLDRGARYGYTF. The CDR3 DNA reads TGCGCCAGCAGCTTGGATCGGGGGGCGCGCTATGGCTACACCTTC. The full variable domain, with the rest looked up from reference TRBV5-1 and TRBJ1-2, is KAGVTQTPRYLIKTRGQQVTLSCSPISGHRSVSWYQQTPGQGLQFLFEYFSETQRNKGNFPGRFSGRQFSNSRSEMNVSTLELGDSALYLCASSLDRGARYGYTFGSGTRLTVV.

In this sample, this clone turned up once. The chain couples TRBV9 to TRBJ1-5; 9 bases are shared with TRBD1. This CDR3 is built from 14 residues. Germline V gene sequence: CDR1 SGDLS, CDR2 YYNGEE. V was pared by 3 bases and J by 4 bases, with 2 bases of the junction left unmatched. The CDR3: CASSADRGNQPQHF. DNA of the CDR3: TGTGCCAGCAGCGCCGACAGGGGGAATCAGCCCCAGCATTTT. Looking up the rest from reference TRBV9 and TRBJ1-5 gives the full variable domain: DSGVTQTPKHLITATGQRVTLRCSPRSGDLSVYWYQQSLDQGLQFLIQYYNGEERAKGNILERFSAQQFPDLHSELNLSSLELGDSALYFCASSADRGNQPQHFGDGTRLSIL.

The gene calls are TRBV25-1 and TRBJ2-1; D possibly corresponds to TRBD2 (6 bases). Trimming took off 6 bases at V and 0 bases at J, with 9 bases between the two ends. CDR1 and CDR2 (germline): MGHDK, SYGVNS. This CDR3 contains 14 residues. Written as DNA, the CDR3 is TGTGCCAGCAGGGGGGACTCCTCCTACAATGAGCAGTTCTTC. This translates into CASRGDSSYNEQFF.

This chain connects TRBV9 to TRBJ1-1; D ambiguous. The V gene's germline CDR1 is SGDLS and CDR2 YYNGEE. This CDR3 comprises 16 residues. Trimming pared 0 bases from V and 3 bases from J, leaving 15 bases between. In DNA, the CDR3 is TGTGCCAGCAGCGTAGGGGTCGGGGAGGGAGACACTGAAGCTTTCTTT. It encodes CASSVGVGEGDTEAFF.

This clone was detected a few times. This chain connects TRBV7-7 to TRBJ2-3; a weak D match, TRBD2 (5 bases). The CDR3 has 15 amino acids. V gave up 5 bases and J gave up 5 bases, with 17 bases separating them. Germline V gene lookup returns CDR1 SSHAT and CDR2 FNYEAQ (reference sequence). DNA for the CDR3: TGTGCCAGCAGCCCCGTGGGCGGGCCGGGAGATACGCAGTATTTT. Residues: CASSPVGGPGDTQYF.